Listed below are T cell receptor beta chains from one sample, sequenced in a study of shared clonotypes between healthy human individuals. Assay: immunoSEQ multiplex PCR; the TCRdb copy retains only in-frame clones and omits some. The sample carries nearly 2 million clones, about 95% recorded once. Source material: naive CD8+ T cells sorted from blood. These TCRs come from a man younger than 30 in good health. Both conserved end residues are part of each CDR3.

TRBV25-1	TRBJ2-5	CASTTLEGEETQYF
TRBV27	TRBJ1-1	CASSLSLGTEAFF
TRBV29-1	TRBJ1-2	CSVETGQGHGYTF
TRBV5-3	TRBJ1-1	CARSLTTPSSSARGRTEAFF
TRBV4-1	TRBJ1-5	CASSLEQAINQPQHF
TRBV10-2	TRBJ1-1	CASSGVYPRTGNTEAFF
TRBV4-3	TRBJ1-1	CASSPSGGRVTEAFF
TRBV27	TRBJ2-5	CASSSGGWKETQYF
TRBV6-5	TRBJ2-1	CASSYSGTGGNNEQFF
TRBV28	TRBJ1-5	CASSPGQGYQPQHF
TRBV27	TRBJ1-6	CASSAGQGNSPLHF
TRBV7-9	TRBJ2-7	CASSPGGTGGYEQYF
TRBV27	TRBJ2-7	CASSLGGGDLYEQYF
TRBV27	TRBJ2-7	CASSPSGQTYEQYF
TRBV4-1	TRBJ2-1	CASSQDLASGSSNEQFF
TRBV18	TRBJ2-1	CASSETGGSVNEQFF
TRBV10-3	TRBJ2-2	CAIAGTSGRLNTGELFF
TRBV2	TRBJ1-1	CASKGTSWDTEAFF
TRBV7-9	TRBJ2-7	CASSLGQGFSEQYF
TRBV4-1	TRBJ1-1	CASSPTYRRVTEAFF
TRBV5-4	TRBJ1-2	CASSLAGSGTNYGYTF
TRBV2	TRBJ2-3	CASSDYTDTQYF
TRBV10-2	TRBJ1-4	CASSPPGQGEKLFF
TRBV5-8	TRBJ2-5	CASNPRGHETQYF
TRBV5-4	TRBJ1-1	CASSLTGSTEAFF
TRBV6-5	TRBJ2-7	CASSRPDYEQYF
TRBV6-5	TRBJ1-2	CASSYSTGEKYYGYTF
TRBV15	TRBJ2-2	CATTNQRNTGELFF
TRBV18	TRBJ2-5	CASSHTRGEEETQYF
TRBV10-3	TRBJ2-2	CAISESAGSNTGELFF
TRBV6-5	TRBJ2-7	CASSLSGAGSEQYF
TRBV9	TRBJ1-1	CASSPDRETEAFF
TRBV9	TRBJ2-7	CASSNSGGPTYEQYF
TRBV5-1	TRBJ2-7	CASSPASSYEQYF
TRBV5-6	TRBJ2-1	CASSSGLAADSWNEQFF
TRBV7-9	TRBJ2-5	CASSFDGQETQYF